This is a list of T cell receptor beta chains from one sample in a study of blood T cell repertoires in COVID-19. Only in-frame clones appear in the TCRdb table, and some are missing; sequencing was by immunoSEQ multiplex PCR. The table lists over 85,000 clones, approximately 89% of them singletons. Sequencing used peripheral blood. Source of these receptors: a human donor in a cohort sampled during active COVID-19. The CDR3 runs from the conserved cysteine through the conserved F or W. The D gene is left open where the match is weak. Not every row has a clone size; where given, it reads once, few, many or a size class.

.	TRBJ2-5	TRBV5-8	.	TGTGCCAGCAGCTTGGTTAGAGAGACCCAGTACTTC	CASSLVRETQYF
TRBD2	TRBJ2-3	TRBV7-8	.	TGTGCCAGCAGCTTAAAGACTAGCGGAGCAAACACAGATACGCAGTATTTT	CASSLKTSGANTDTQYF
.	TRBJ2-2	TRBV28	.	TGTGCCAGCAGTTCCGGGAGTGGGGGGACCGGGGAGCTGTTTTTT	CASSSGSGGTGELFF
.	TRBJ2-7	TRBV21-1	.	TGTGCCAGCAGCGCTTGGGACACCGACTACGAGCAGTACTTC	CASSAWDTDYEQYF
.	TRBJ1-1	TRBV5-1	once	TGCGCCAGCAGCTTGATAGCAGGGGCGCAGGGCACTGAAGCTTTCTTT	CASSLIAGAQGTEAFF
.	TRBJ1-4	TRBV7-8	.	TGTGCCAGCAGCTTAGACGGTGCAACTAATGAAAAACTGTTTTTT	CASSLDGATNEKLFF
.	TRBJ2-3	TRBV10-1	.	TGCGCCAGCGGGGGACTTCTGGCTTGCACAGATACGCAGTATTTT	CASGGLLACTDTQYF
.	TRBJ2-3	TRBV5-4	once	TGTGCCGCCAAGAGAGAAGGTGGAACGGGATTAGATACGCAGTATTTT	CAAKREGGTGLDTQYF
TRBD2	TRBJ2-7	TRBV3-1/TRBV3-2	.	TGTGCCAGCAGAAAGGGAGCGGGAGGATACTACGAGCAGTACTTC	CASRKGAGGYYEQYF
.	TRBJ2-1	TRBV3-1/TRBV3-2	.	TGTGCCAGCAGCGTGAAGTCGAGTTTTCACAATGAGCAGTTCTTC	CASSVKSSFHNEQFF
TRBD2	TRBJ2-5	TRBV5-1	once	TGCGCCAGCACCCTCAGCGGGGGAGGAGAGACCCAGTACTTC	CASTLSGGGETQYF
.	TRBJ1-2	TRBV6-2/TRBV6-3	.	TGTGCCAGCAGCCCCGGGACTTCCGTCAACTATGGCTACACCTTC	CASSPGTSVNYGYTF
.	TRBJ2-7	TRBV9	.	TGTGCCAGCAGCGGCCGAGACAGGAACAAGTACTTC	CASSGRDRNKYF
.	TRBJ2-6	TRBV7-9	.	TGTGCCAGCAGCTTAAGGGGTCGGGGGTCTGGGGCCAACGTCCTGACTTTC	CASSLRGRGSGANVLTF
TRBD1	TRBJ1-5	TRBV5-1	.	TGCGCCAGCAGCGTGGGACAGGGGGCGGGTCAGCCCCAGCATTTT	CASSVGQGAGQPQHF
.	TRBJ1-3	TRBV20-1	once	TGCAGTGCTCCAGTGGGAAACACCATATATTTT	CSAPVGNTIYF
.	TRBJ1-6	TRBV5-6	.	TGTGCCAGCAGCTTGCCTGCTGACAGGTCCCTCCACTTT	CASSLPADRSLHF
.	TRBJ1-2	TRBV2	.	TGTGCCAGCGCCTTCAGTCGCTCTGGCTACACCTTC	CASAFSRSGYTF
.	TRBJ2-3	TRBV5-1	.	TGCGCCAGCAGCTATGGGGCCTTAGCTGGCACAGATACGCAGTATTTT	CASSYGALAGTDTQYF
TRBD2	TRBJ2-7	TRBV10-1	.	TGCGCCAGCAGTTCTAGCGGAACCTACGAGCAGTACTTC	CASSSSGTYEQYF
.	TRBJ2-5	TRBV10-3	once	TGTGCCATCTCTTTACTAGCAGAGACCCAGTACTTC	CAISLLAETQYF
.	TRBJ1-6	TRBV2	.	TGTGCCAGCAAGGACACACCACATAATTCACCCCTCCACTTT	CASKDTPHNSPLHF
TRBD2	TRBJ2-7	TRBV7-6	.	TGTGCCAGCAGCTTGCGGGAGGGCGGTAACCCCCTTAGCTCCTACGAGCAGTACTTC	CASSLREGGNPLSSYEQYF
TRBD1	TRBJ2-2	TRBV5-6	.	TGTGCCAGCAGCCGACCCCGGGACAGCCTCACCGGGGAGCTGTTTTTT	CASSRPRDSLTGELFF
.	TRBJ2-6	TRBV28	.	TGTGCCATAGGAGGCTCCAGGAACTCTGGGGCCAACGTCCTGACTTTC	CAIGGSRNSGANVLTF
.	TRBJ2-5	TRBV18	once	TGTGCCAGCTCACGAGCCGCCCAAGAGACCCAGTACTTC	CASSRAAQETQYF
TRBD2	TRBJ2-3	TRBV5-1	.	TGCGCCAGCAGCTTGGAAACTAGCGGATTGAGAACGCAGTATTTT	CASSLETSGLRTQYF
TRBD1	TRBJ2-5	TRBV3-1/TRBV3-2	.	TGTGCCAGCAGCCGAAGTCCGGGACAGGGGGCCTTCGGGGAGACCCAGTACTTC	CASSRSPGQGAFGETQYF
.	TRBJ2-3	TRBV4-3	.	TGCGCCAGCAGCCTAGGAAGAGGGAGTAGCACAGATACGCAGTATTTT	CASSLGRGSSTDTQYF
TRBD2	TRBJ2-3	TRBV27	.	TGTGCCAGCACCCCCCTTAGCGGGAGACAACAAGATACGCAGTATTTT	CASTPLSGRQQDTQYF
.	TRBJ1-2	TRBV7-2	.	TGTGCCAGCACTTACCGCGAAGGGGGAGGCTACACCTTC	CASTYREGGGYTF
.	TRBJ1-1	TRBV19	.	TGTGCCAGTAGTCCAAGAGACACTGAAGCTTTCTTT	CASSPRDTEAFF
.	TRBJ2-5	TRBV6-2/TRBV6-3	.	TGTGCCAGCAGTTACGAGGTTCAAGAGACCCAGTACTTC	CASSYEVQETQYF
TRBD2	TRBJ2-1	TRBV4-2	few	TGTGCCAGCAGCCAGATAGCGGGAGCCGGCAATGAGCAGTTCTTC	CASSQIAGAGNEQFF
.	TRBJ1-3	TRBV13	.	TGTGCCAGCAGCTTTAAACAACAGGTGTTTGGAAACACCATATATTTT	CASSFKQQVFGNTIYF
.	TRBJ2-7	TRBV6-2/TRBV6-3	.	TGTGCCAGCAGTTACGTCCGCCCGGGGATATACGAGCAGTACTTC	CASSYVRPGIYEQYF
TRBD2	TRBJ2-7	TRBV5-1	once	TGCGCCAGCAGCCCGACTAGCGGGAGTAAAAACGAGCAGTACTTC	CASSPTSGSKNEQYF
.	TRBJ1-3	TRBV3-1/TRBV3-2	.	TGTGCCAGCAGCCAAGCACAGACTGGAAACACCATATATTTT	CASSQAQTGNTIYF
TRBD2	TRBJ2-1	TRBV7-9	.	TGTGCCAGCAGCTCGAGTAGCGGGAGGGATGAGCAGTTCTTC	CASSSSSGRDEQFF
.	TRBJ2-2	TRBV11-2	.	TGTGCCAGCAGGAGACAGAGCAACACCGGGGAGCTGTTTTTT	CASRRQSNTGELFF
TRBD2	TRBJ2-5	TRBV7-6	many	TGTGCCAGCAGCTTAGCGCGGAGCGGGAGGGAGGAAGAGACCCAGTACTTC	CASSLARSGREEETQYF
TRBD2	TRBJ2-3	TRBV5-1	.	TGCGCCAGCTCCGACTCACGCGGGGGTAGCACAGATACGCAGTATTTT	CASSDSRGGSTDTQYF
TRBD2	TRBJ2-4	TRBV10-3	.	TGTGCCATCAGTGAGAGGTGGACGGGGGAGGGCATTCAGTACTTC	CAISERWTGEGIQYF
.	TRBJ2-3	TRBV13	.	TGTGCCAGCAGCTTACCTTCGCGGGATACGCAGTATTTT	CASSLPSRDTQYF
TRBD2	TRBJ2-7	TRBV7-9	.	TGTGCCAGCAGCTTATCACTAGCGGGAGGCCATCTCTCCTACGAGCAGTACTTC	CASSLSLAGGHLSYEQYF
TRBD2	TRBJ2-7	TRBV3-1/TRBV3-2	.	TGTGCCAGCAGCTACGTATGTAGACTAGCGGGTGCTTTATACGAGCAGTACTTC	CASSYVCRLAGALYEQYF
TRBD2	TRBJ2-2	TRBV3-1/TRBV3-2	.	TGTGCCAGCAGGCCTAGCGGGGCCCTCACCGGGGAGCTGTTTTTT	CASRPSGALTGELFF
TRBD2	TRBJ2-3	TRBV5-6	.	TGTGCCAGCAGCCCCGGGAGGTTGGGCACAGATACGCAGTATTTT	CASSPGRLGTDTQYF
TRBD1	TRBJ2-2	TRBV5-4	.	TGTGCCAGCAGCTTACAGGGGGTCGGCGGGGAGCTGTTTTTT	CASSLQGVGGELFF
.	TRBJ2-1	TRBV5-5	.	TGTGCCAGCAGCTTGGAAATAGCGACCTACAATGAGCAGTTCTTC	CASSLEIATYNEQFF
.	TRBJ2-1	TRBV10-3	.	TGTGCCACCCAGCTCGGGAAAGAGCAGTTCTTC	CATQLGKEQFF